This TCR beta chain emerged from a study of CD8 T cells in Susac syndrome. Random hexamers were used to reverse transcribe 0.5 to 1 ug of RNA. TCRdb passed the immunoSEQ multiplex PCR reads through MiXCR, listing each CDR3 protein once. Of 160,000 or so distinct CDR3 sequences listed, just over 90% were seen once; the top ten hold roughly 0.08%. The length of the CDR3 is 13 residues. Germline lookup yields CDR1 MNHEY and CDR2 SMNVEV (reference sequence). V lost 2 bases and J lost 0, with 4 bases in between. The healthy controls were matched to patients by age and sex. The sequenced material came from CD4+ T cells from PBMCs. The clonotype comes from a human donor in good health. The chain employs TRBV27 and TRBJ2-5; D is ambiguous. CDR3 bases: TGTGCCAGCAGTTTAATATACCAAGAGACCCAGTACTTC. Translation: CASSLIYQETQYF.